These 3 T cell receptor beta chains came from one sample sequenced in a study of T-cell memory formation after mild COVID-19. From the 5' RACE reads, TCRdb called clonotypes with MiXCR, one entry per CDR3 protein. The table shows 550,000 to 650,000 distinct CDR3 sequences, with roughly a sixth occurring only once. The sample was PBMCs or a T cell subset sorted from them (not recorded which). The receptors were gathered from an adult woman who had mild COVID-19 (a few samples of this study predate the infection). Cell type and time point are not known.

This clonotype came up a few times. The rearrangement links TRBV6-2 or TRBV6-3 to TRBJ2-7; D unclear. Per germline, CDR1 MNHEY and CDR2 SVGEGT. This CDR3 spans 14 amino acids. Trimming took 6 bases from V and 3 from J, leaving 15 bases between them. The CDR3: CASSDPGPSYEQYF. The CDR3, as DNA: TGTGCCAGCAGCGACCCGGGCCCCAGCTACGAGCAGTACTTC.

The genes are TRBV5-1 and TRBJ2-1; D possibly corresponds to TRBD1 (6 bases). Trimming took 4 bases from V and 0 from J, leaving 20 bases between them. The length of the CDR3 is 18 residues. Germline V gene data show CDR1 as SGHRS and CDR2 as YFSETQ. The CDR3 sequence: CASSPPGAVQSSYNEQFF. Written as DNA, the CDR3 is TGCGCCAGCAGCCCCCCAGGGGCGGTCCAGAGCTCCTACAATGAGCAGTTCTTC.

The V and J genes are TRBV5-1 and TRBJ2-7; 11 bases match TRBD2. The CDR3 has 18 amino acids. V was clipped by 3 bases and J by 4 bases; unmatched bases: 15. Germline V gene data show CDR1 as SGHRS and CDR2 as YFSETQ. As DNA, the CDR3 is TGCGCCAGCAGCTCAAGGGTCGGAGCTAGCGGGAGGAAGTACGAGCAGTACTTC. This encodes CASSSRVGASGRKYEQYF.